A single sample gave rise to the 27 T cell receptor beta chains below, sequenced in a study of blood T cell repertoires in COVID-19. Sequenced by immunoSEQ multiplex PCR; TCRdb stores in-frame clones only, minus some. The sample includes 200,000 to 300,000 clones, 88% of them seen just once. Sequencing was performed on PBMCs or T cells enriched from blood (not recorded which). These receptor sequences come from a woman aged 35 to 49 with acute COVID-19.

The chain links TRBV28 to TRBJ2-7; perhaps TRBD1 as D (6 bases). Trimming pared 8 bases from V and 3 bases from J, leaving 11 bases between. Germline-derived CDR1 and CDR2 are MDHEN and SYDVKM. The CDR3 extends over 12 amino acids. CDR3 in amino acids: CASGNRVYEQYV. Written as DNA, the CDR3 is TGTGCCAGCGGAAACAGGGTCTACGAGCAGTACGTC.

The chain carries TRBV28 and TRBJ2-7, with a possible D match to TRBD1 (6 bases). Germline loops: CDR1 MDHEN, CDR2 SYDVKM. The germline V and J ends were trimmed by 10 bases and 3 bases, with 22 bases remaining between them. The CDR3 length is 15 residues. The DNA for the CDR3 is TGTGCCACCATTCACCAGGGGTTGGGGGTCTACGAGCAGTACTTC. It yields the protein CATIHQGLGVYEQYF.

This rearrangement joins TRBV5-1 to TRBJ1-2, with 10 bases that match TRBD1. CDR3 length equals 15 residues. Germline V gene data show CDR1 as SGHRS and CDR2 as YFSETQ. The trim removed 0 bases at V and 4 bases at J, leaving 3 bases unmatched. CDR3 amino acids: CASSLVGTGAYGYTF. The CDR3 nucleotides are TGCGCCAGCAGCTTGGTCGGGACAGGGGCCTATGGCTACACCTTC.

The V call is TRBV5-1, the J call TRBJ1-6, with 9 bases fitting TRBD1. The J segment lost 12 bases and the V segment lost 3 bases, leaving 13 bases of the junction unmatched. Germline CDR1 and CDR2: SGHRS and YFSETQ. The CDR3 is made up of 16 amino acids. For the CDR3, the DNA is TGCGCCAGCAGCTGGGGACAGGGCAGTGGAATTGAACCCCTCCACTTT. Encoded protein: CASSWGQGSGIEPLHF.

V gene TRBV6-2 or TRBV6-3 combines with J gene TRBJ1-5, with 7 bases lining up with TRBD1. This CDR3 has 15 residues. In germline, CDR1 is MNHEY, CDR2 SVGEGT. The junction had 8 bases not matched to a gene; V was cut back by 5 bases and J by 4 bases. The CDR3, as DNA: TGTGCCAGCAGTCGCTACAGGGGTGGGAATCAGCCCCAGCATTTT. This sequence encodes CASSRYRGGNQPQHF.

The CDR3 loop is CASSESGTYGEQYV. The DNA for the CDR3 is TGTGCCAGCAGTGAATCCGGGACATACGGCGAGCAGTACGTC. This chain links TRBV6-1 with TRBJ2-7; TRBD1 might be the D (6 bases). Deletions cut 2 bases from V and 6 bases from J, with 14 bases between. Germline V CDR1 and CDR2: MNHNS, SASEGT. The CDR3 totals 14 residues.

The chain links TRBV7-9 to TRBJ2-7; 11 bases are a match to TRBD1. Trimming cost V 2 bases and J 9 bases; bases outside gene matches: 12. The CDR3 is 16 residues long. Per germline, CDR1 SEHNR and CDR2 FQNEAQ (reference sequence). CDR3 in DNA: TGTGCCAGCAGCTTAAGTAGTAGGACAGGGGGCACAGGGCAGTACTTC. Protein: CASSLSSRTGGTGQYF. Complete variable domain (other parts from reference TRBV7-9 and TRBJ2-7): DTGVSQNPRHKITKRGQNVTFRCDPISEHNRLYWYRQTLGQGPEFLTYFQNEAQLEKSRLLSDRFSAERPKGSFSTLEIQRTEQGDSAMYLCASSLSSRTGGTGQYFGPGTRLTVT.

The chain links TRBV13 to TRBJ2-3, with a tentative D call TRBD1 (5 bases). CDR1 is PRHDT, CDR2 FYEKMQ, per germline (reference sequence). This CDR3 has 11 amino acids. V was cut by 9 bases and J by 11 bases, with 15 bases left in between. CDR3 loop: CASGRDRLQYF. CDR3 nucleotides: TGTGCCAGTGGTCGCGACAGACTGCAGTATTTT. Complete variable domain (other parts from reference TRBV13 and TRBJ2-3): AAGVIQSPRHLIKEKRETATLKCYPIPRHDTVYWYQQGPGQDPQFLISFYEKMQSDKGSIPDRFSAQQFSDYHSELNMSSLELGDSALYFCASGRDRLQYFGPGTRLTVL.

The CDR3 DNA sequence: TGTGCCAGCGTAACTCCGCGCGGCTACACCTTC. It specifies CASVTPRGYTF. The rearrangement joins TRBV28 to TRBJ1-2; no reliable D call. This CDR3 has 11 residues. With 8 bases removed from V and 8 bases from J, the gap between germline ends came to 12 bases. In germline, CDR1 is MDHEN, CDR2 SYDVKM.

This clone was seen a handful of times. The J gene is TRBJ2-7, the V gene TRBV4-2; maybe TRBD2 (5 bases). The V end was cut by 3 bases, the J end by 0 bases, with 9 bases between. Germline CDR1 reads LGHNA; CDR2 reads YNFKEQ. The CDR3 consists of 14 residues. CDR3: CASSHPSSSYEQYF. The CDR3 bases are TGTGCCAGCAGCCACCCTAGCAGCTCCTACGAGCAGTACTTC.

The V and J genes are TRBV6-5 and TRBJ2-7; tentative D call: TRBD2 (5 bases). Germline V gene data show CDR1 as MNHEY and CDR2 as SVGAGI. This CDR3 is built from 15 residues. The ends were cut back, 7 bases at V and 5 bases at J, with 21 bases in the middle. The DNA for the CDR3 is TGTGCCAGCATTAACGTTGGCGGCCTCGGGAACGAGCAGTACTTC. Its protein product is CASINVGGLGNEQYF.

The chain recombines TRBV5-1 with TRBJ1-1; D gene unclear. Germline CDR1 and CDR2: SGHRS and YFSETQ. CDR3 size: 14 residues. The germline V and J ends were trimmed by 4 bases and 0 bases, with 10 bases remaining between them. CDR3: CASSTRTVNTEAFF. The CDR3 nucleotides read TGCGCCAGCAGCACCAGGACTGTGAACACTGAAGCTTTCTTT.

The chain employs TRBV19 and TRBJ2-4; TRBD2 matches 7 bases. The trim removed 8 bases at V and 9 bases at J, leaving 19 bases unmatched. The germline gives CDR1 LNHDA, CDR2 SQIVND (reference sequence). The CDR3 has 16 residues. This CDR3 reads CASRTPAGTPLPIQYF. The CDR3 region has the DNA TGTGCCAGTCGGACTCCAGCGGGAACACCCCTGCCCATTCAGTACTTC.

The rearrangement uses TRBV28 and TRBJ1-1; a weak D match, TRBD1 (6 bases). V was cut by 5 bases and J by 5 bases, with 15 bases left in between. Germline lookup yields CDR1 MDHEN and CDR2 SYDVKM. This CDR3 is 14 amino acids long. The CDR3 here is CASSPQGLETEAFF. The CDR3 bases are TGTGCCAGCAGTCCCCAGGGGCTCGAAACTGAAGCTTTCTTT.

This clone was detected only once. The sample has other DNA sequences that encode this CDR3 too. V gene TRBV3-1 (or the pseudogene TRBV3-2) combines with J gene TRBJ1-2; D not certain. The germline CDR1 and CDR2 sequences are LGHDT and YNNKEL (reference sequence). This CDR3 region has 11 residues. The V end lost 0 bases, the J end lost 8 bases, and 4 bases lay between the germline ends. The CDR3 DNA reads as TGTGCCAGCAGCCAAGACTTGGGCTACACCTTC. Translation: CASSQDLGYTF.

This sequence joins TRBV19 and TRBJ1-2; 11 bases map to TRBD1. The CDR3 runs 12 residues. Trimming at V came to 6 bases and at J to 8 bases, leaving 2 bases not matched to a gene. Germline V CDR1 and CDR2: LNHDA, SQIVND (reference sequence). The CDR3 bases are TGTGCCAGTAGAGGGACAGGGGGAGGCTACACCTTC. It is translated as CASRGTGGGYTF.

This clone was counted between two and nine times. Its ends do not fully match the called genes, so a read error is possible. The rearrangement uses TRBV14 and TRBJ1-1; D might be TRBD1 (6 bases). Germline V gene lookup returns CDR1 SGHDN and CDR2 FVKESK. CDR3 length equals 13 residues. In nucleotides, the CDR3 is TGTGCCAGCAACAGACAGGTGGAGGCTGAGGCTTTCTTT. Protein sequence: CASNRQVEAEAFF.

The chain uses TRBV5-1 and TRBJ2-2; D is perhaps TRBD2 (5 bases). V was clipped by 2 bases and J by 4 bases, with 18 bases between them. Germline values: CDR1 SGHRS, CDR2 YFSETQ. The CDR3 runs 17 residues. CDR3 DNA: TGCGCCAGCAGCTTCGGGTTTAATAGGGAGAGCACCGGGGAGCTGTTTTTT. Translated, it gives CASSFGFNRESTGELFF.

This chain connects TRBV12-3 or TRBV12-4 to TRBJ2-5; D is possibly TRBD2 (6 bases). V lost 10 bases and J 5 bases, leaving 17 bases between the germline ends. CDR3 length: 13 amino acids. The CDR3 coding sequence is TGTGCCACAGGTGGAGGGGCTAGGGAGACCCAGTACTTC. It translates to CATGGGARETQYF.

V usage is TRBV10-2 and J usage is TRBJ2-7, with D possibly matching TRBD2 (5 bases). The length of the CDR3 is 12 residues. Germline V gene sequence: CDR1 WSHSY, CDR2 SAAADI. V shed 8 bases and J shed 6 bases, with 14 bases lying between them. The CDR3 nucleotides are TGCGCCAGCCTCGGAGGAACGTTCGAGCAGTACTTC. Translated: CASLGGTFEQYF.

V is TRBV7-3 and J is TRBJ2-7; TRBD2 might be the D (5 bases). Germline assignment: CDR1 SGHTA and CDR2 FQGTGA. The V end was cut by 3 bases, the J end by 6 bases, with 12 bases between. This CDR3 contains 13 residues. CDR3 protein: CASSFGSEGEQYF. The CDR3 region has the DNA TGTGCCAGCAGCTTCGGTTCAGAGGGCGAGCAGTACTTC.

The V gene is TRBV6-2 or TRBV6-3, the J gene TRBJ1-2, with D perhaps TRBD1 (5 bases). V shed 0 bases and J shed 8 bases, with 13 bases lying between them. Germline lookup yields CDR1 MNHEY and CDR2 SVGEGT. The CDR3 sequence is 14 residues long. CDR3 sequence reads: CASSYSRSGQGYTF. The CDR3 coding sequence is TGTGCCAGCAGTTACTCGAGGTCAGGGCAAGGCTACACCTTC.

CDR3 DNA sequence: TGTGCCAGCAGGGGGAAAGGGGGCCATCAGCCCCAGCATTTT. Its protein is CASRGKGGHQPQHF. The chain is built from TRBV7-8 and TRBJ1-5, with TRBD1 matching over 7 bases. CDR1 and CDR2 (germline): SGHVS, FQNEAQ. The V segment lost 6 bases and the J segment 5 bases; nucleotides outside the gene matches: 7. The CDR3 covers 14 residues. The complete variable domain, with remaining parts taken from reference TRBV7-8 and TRBJ1-5, reads GAGVSQSPRYKVAKRGQDVALRCDPISGHVSLFWYQQALGQGPEFLTYFQNEAQLDKSGLPSDRFFAERPEGSVSTLKIQRTQQEDSAVYLCASRGKGGHQPQHFGDGTRLSIL.

The chain has TRBV7-2 and TRBJ1-4; no clear D. Trimming cost V 0 bases and J 12 bases, with 11 bases left between them. In germline, CDR1 is SGHTA, CDR2 FQGNSA. There are 13 residues in the CDR3. The CDR3 DNA follows: TGTGCCAGCAGCTTAGCGCCCGGGTTCGAACTGTTTTTT. Amino acid sequence: CASSLAPGFELFF.

The rearrangement joins TRBV9 to TRBJ1-2; possibly TRBD1 for D (6 bases). V lost 0 bases, J lost 10 bases, and 22 bases lay in between. The CDR3 is 16 residues long. Germline CDR1 reads SGDLS; CDR2 reads YYNGEE. The CDR3 protein is CASSVVSTGPEVDYTF. The CDR3, as DNA: TGTGCCAGCAGCGTAGTATCGACAGGCCCCGAAGTCGACTACACCTTC. Full variable domain (outside the CDR3, taken from reference TRBV9 and TRBJ1-2): DSGVTQTPKHLITATGQRVTLRCSPRSGDLSVYWYQQSLDQGLQFLIQYYNGEERAKGNILERFSAQQFPDLHSELNLSSLELGDSALYFCASSVVSTGPEVDYTFGSGTRLTVV.

V is TRBV27 and J is TRBJ2-3; D unresolved. This CDR3 is 15 amino acids long. Germline CDR1 and CDR2: MNHEY and SMNVEV (reference sequence). V was cut by 6 bases and J by 2 bases, with 15 bases left in between. The CDR3 DNA reads as TGTGCCAGCAGGGATAAAGACTTGTCCACAGATACGCAGTATTTT. This gives the protein CASRDKDLSTDTQYF.

This CDR3 reads CSARPNNEQFF. Written as DNA, the CDR3 is TGCAGTGCTAGACCTAACAATGAGCAGTTCTTC. The V and J genes are TRBV20-1 and TRBJ2-1; D uncertain. This CDR3 region has 11 residues. The germline CDR1 and CDR2 sequences are DFQATT and SNEGSKA (reference sequence). V shed 2 bases and J shed 5 bases, with 4 bases lying between them.